The present TCR beta chain was sequenced within a study of patients and donors after allogeneic stem cell transplantation. TCRdb re-analysed the RT-PCR reads in MiXCR, keeping a single row per CDR3 protein. This sample has approximately 200,000 distinct CDR3 sequences, with roughly 13% found just once. Trimming pared 0 bases from V and 7 bases from J, leaving 12 bases between. Germline loops: CDR1 LGHDT, CDR2 YNNKEL (reference sequence). This CDR3 is built from 14 residues. The J gene is TRBJ1-1, the V gene TRBV3-1, with D unresolved. This receptor was obtained from a human donor who was either an allogeneic HSCT recipient or a stem cell or donor lymphocyte infusion donor (not recorded which). It is not recorded whose cells these are; they may come from a transplant donor. The sample taken for sequencing was blood, either unsorted or a sorted T cell fraction (not recorded which). CDR3 amino acids: CASSQDLVQSEAFF. The CDR3 DNA is TGTGCCAGCAGCCAAGATTTGGTACAGAGTGAAGCTTTCTTT.